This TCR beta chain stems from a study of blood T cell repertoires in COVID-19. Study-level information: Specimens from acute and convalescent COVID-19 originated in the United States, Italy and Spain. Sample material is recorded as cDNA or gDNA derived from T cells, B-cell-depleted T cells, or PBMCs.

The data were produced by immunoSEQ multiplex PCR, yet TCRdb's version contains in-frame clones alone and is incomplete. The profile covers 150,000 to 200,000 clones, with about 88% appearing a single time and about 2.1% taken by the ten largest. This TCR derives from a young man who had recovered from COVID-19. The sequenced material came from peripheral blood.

CDR3 in amino acids: CASSYSSATRDNEQFF. CDR3 sequence (DNA): TGTGCCAGCAGTTACTCTTCGGCGACTAGGGACAATGAGCAGTTCTTC. The rearrangement links TRBV6-5 to TRBJ2-1, with D possibly matching TRBD2 (6 bases). V was shortened by 0 bases and J by 5 bases, with 14 bases between the two germline ends. CDR1 and CDR2 (germline): MNHEY, SVGAGI. The CDR3 consists of 16 residues.